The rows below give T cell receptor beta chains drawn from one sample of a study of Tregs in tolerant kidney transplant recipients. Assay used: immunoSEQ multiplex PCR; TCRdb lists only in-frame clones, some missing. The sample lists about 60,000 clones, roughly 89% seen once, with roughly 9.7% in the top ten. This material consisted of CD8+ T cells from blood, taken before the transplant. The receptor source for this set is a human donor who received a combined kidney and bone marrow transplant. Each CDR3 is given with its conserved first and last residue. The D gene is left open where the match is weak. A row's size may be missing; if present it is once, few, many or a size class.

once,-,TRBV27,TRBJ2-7,CASSQGWSGDEQYF,TGTGCCAGCAGTCAGGGGTGGAGTGGCGACGAGCAGTACTTC
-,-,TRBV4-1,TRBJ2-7,CASSPGVGVYYEQYF,TGCGCCAGCAGCCCGGGGGTTGGGGTGTACTACGAGCAGTACTTC
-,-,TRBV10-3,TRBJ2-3,CAISESRVRTSTDTQYF,TGTGCCATCAGTGAGTCGAGGGTACGGACTAGCACAGATACGCAGTATTTT
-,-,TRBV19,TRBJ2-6,CASTPLGGAPYSGANVLTF,TGTGCCAGTACCCCGCTTGGGGGGGCGCCTTACTCTGGGGCCAACGTCCTGACTTTC
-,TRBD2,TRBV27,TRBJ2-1,CASSIGRGGPYEQFF,TGTGCCAGCAGTATTGGGCGGGGGGGCCCTTATGAGCAGTTCTTC
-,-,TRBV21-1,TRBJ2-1,CASSQGTSGSYNEQFF,TGTGCCAGCAGCCAAGGGACTAGCGGCTCCTACAATGAGCAGTTCTTC
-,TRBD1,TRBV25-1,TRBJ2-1,CASRAGTGPSEQFF,TGTGCCAGCAGGGCAGGGACAGGGCCCAGTGAGCAGTTCTTC
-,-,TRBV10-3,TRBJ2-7,CAISESGPEQYF,TGTGCCATCAGTGAGTCTGGGCCCGAGCAGTACTTC
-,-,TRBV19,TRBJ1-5,CASAPRRDNQPQHF,TGTGCCAGCGCCCCGCGGAGAGACAATCAGCCCCAGCATTTT
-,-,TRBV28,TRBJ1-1,CASSFRGRPNTEAFF,TGTGCCAGCAGTTTTAGAGGTCGGCCAAACACTGAAGCTTTCTTT
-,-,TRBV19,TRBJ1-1,CASSIIGGTEAFF,TGTGCCAGTAGTATAATCGGTGGTACTGAAGCTTTCTTT
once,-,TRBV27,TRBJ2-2,CASSLFLFGELFF,TGTGCCAGCAGTTTATTTCTTTTCGGGGAGCTGTTTTTT
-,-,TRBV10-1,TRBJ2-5,CASRPRTDREQYF,TGCGCCAGCAGGCCTAGGACGGATCGGGAGCAGTACTTC
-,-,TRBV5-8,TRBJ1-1,CASSLYVRGARNTEAFF,TGTGCCAGCAGCTTGTATGTTCGCGGGGCCAGGAACACTGAAGCTTTCTTT
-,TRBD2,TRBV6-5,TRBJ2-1,CASSAGSGAYNEQFF,TGTGCCAGCAGTGCAGGTAGCGGGGCTTACAATGAGCAGTTCTTC
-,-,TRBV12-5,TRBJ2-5,CASGFGARETQYF,TGTGCTAGTGGTTTTGGCGCCAGGGAGACCCAGTACTTC
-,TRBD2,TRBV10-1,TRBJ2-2,CASSDGLATGCFTGELFF,TGCGCCAGCAGTGACGGACTAGCGACCGGGTGTTTCACCGGGGAGCTGTTTTTT
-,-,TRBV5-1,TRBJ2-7,CASSSSESYEQYF,TGCGCCAGCAGCAGTTCGGAGTCCTACGAGCAGTACTTC
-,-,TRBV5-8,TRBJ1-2,CASSLALRTAINYGYTF,TGTGCCAGCAGCTTGGCGCTACGGACAGCAATTAACTATGGCTACACCTTC
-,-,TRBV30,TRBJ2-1,CAWSVRDSGYNEQFF,TGTGCCTGGAGTGTACGAGATTCGGGGTACAATGAGCAGTTCTTC
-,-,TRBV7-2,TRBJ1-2,CASSLGQIYGYTF,TGTGCCAGCAGCTTAGGGCAGATCTATGGCTACACCTTC
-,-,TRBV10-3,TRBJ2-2,CAISESATGFTGELFF,TGTGCCATCAGTGAGTCCGCCACAGGGTTCACCGGGGAGCTGTTTTTT
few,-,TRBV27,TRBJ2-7,CASSLGGAAYEQYF,TGTGCCAGCAGTTTGGGGGGGGCAGCCTACGAGCAGTACTTC
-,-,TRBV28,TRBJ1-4,CASSPYSGNEKLFF,TGTGCCAGCAGTCCATACAGCGGAAATGAAAAACTGTTTTTT
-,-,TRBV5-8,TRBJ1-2,CASSLYRIYGYTF,TGTGCCAGCAGCTTATACAGAATCTATGGCTACACCTTC
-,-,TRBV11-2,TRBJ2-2,CASSFSHGSPNTGELFF,TGTGCCAGCAGCTTTTCGCACGGGTCCCCGAACACCGGGGAGCTGTTTTTT
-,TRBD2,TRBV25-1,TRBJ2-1,CASSEGSGSNEQFF,TGTGCCAGCAGTGAAGGTAGCGGGTCCAATGAGCAGTTCTTC
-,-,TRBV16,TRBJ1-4,CASSQLGGDDEKLFF,TGTGCCAGCAGCCAATTGGGGGGAGATGATGAAAAACTGTTTTTT
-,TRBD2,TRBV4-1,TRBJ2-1,CASSQGASGREQFF,TGCGCCAGCAGCCAAGGGGCTAGCGGGAGGGAGCAGTTCTTC
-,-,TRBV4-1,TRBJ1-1,CASSPTGRGENTEAFF,TGCGCCAGCAGCCCGACGGGGAGGGGGGAGAACACTGAAGCTTTCTTT
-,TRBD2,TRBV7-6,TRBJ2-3,CASSHAGVAGGTQYF,TGTGCCAGCAGCCACGCAGGGGTTGCGGGGGGTACGCAGTATTTT
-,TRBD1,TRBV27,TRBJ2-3,CASSFLLAGGADTQYF,TGTGCCAGCAGTTTTCTCTTGGCAGGGGGCGCGGATACGCAGTATTTT
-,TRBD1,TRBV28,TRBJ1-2,CASSPRDRHYGYTF,TGTGCCAGCAGTCCAAGGGACAGACACTATGGCTACACCTTC
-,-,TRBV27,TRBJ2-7,CASSLQGYEQYF,TGTGCCAGCAGCCTACAGGGCTACGAGCAGTACTTC
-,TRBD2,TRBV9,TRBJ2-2,CASRGPGQRGLTGELFF,TGTGCCAGCAGGGGACCGGGCCAGCGGGGACTGACCGGGGAGCTGTTTTTT
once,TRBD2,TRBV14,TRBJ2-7,CASSALGGRANEQYF,TGTGCCAGCAGTGCCTTGGGCGGGAGGGCCAACGAGCAGTACTTC
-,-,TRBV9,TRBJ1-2,CASSVLSYGYTF,TGTGCCAGCAGCGTACTGTCCTATGGCTACACCTTC
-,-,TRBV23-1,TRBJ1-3,CASSQFGRTEGNTIYF,TGCGCCAGCAGTCAATTTGGACGGACAGAAGGAAACACCATATATTTT
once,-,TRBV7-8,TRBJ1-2,CASSSGAGGYTF,TGTGCCAGCAGCTCAGGGGCCGGGGGCTACACCTTC
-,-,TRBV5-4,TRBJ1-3,CASSLAGGKTTSSGNTIYF,TGTGCCAGCAGCTTGGCCGGAGGCAAAACGACGAGCTCTGGAAACACCATATATTTT
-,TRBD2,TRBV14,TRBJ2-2,CASSQEPGAGVGAGELFF,TGTGCCAGCAGCCAAGAACCGGGAGCGGGGGTAGGAGCGGGGGAGCTGTTTTTT
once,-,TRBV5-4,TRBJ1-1,CASSHVGGLRTEAFF,TGTGCCAGCAGCCATGTAGGGGGTCTTCGCACTGAAGCTTTCTTT
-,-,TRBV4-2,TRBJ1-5,CASTQEYSNQPQHF,TGTGCCAGCACACAGGAGTATAGCAATCAGCCCCAGCATTTT
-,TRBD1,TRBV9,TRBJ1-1,CASSETGRLYYTEAFF,TGTGCCAGCAGCGAGACAGGGCGCCTGTATTACACTGAAGCTTTCTTT
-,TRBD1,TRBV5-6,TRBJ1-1,CASSPIGQGTEAFF,TGTGCCAGCAGCCCGATCGGACAGGGCACTGAAGCTTTCTTT
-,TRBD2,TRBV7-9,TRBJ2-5,CASSPPAGKETQYF,TGTGCCAGCAGCCCCCCAGCGGGAAAAGAGACCCAGTACTTC
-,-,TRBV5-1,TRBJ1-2,CASSPVGRGRDYGYTF,TGCGCCAGCAGCCCCGTTGGGCGGGGCAGGGACTATGGCTACACCTTC
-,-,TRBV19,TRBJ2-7,CASSTGVGPYEQYF,TGTGCCAGTAGTACAGGAGTGGGGCCCTACGAGCAGTACTTC
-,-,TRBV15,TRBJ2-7,CATSYSGIPYEQYF,TGTGCCACCAGTTATAGCGGAATACCCTACGAGCAGTACTTC
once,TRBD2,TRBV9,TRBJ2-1,CASSTPGTSGGYEQFF,TGTGCCAGCAGCACGCCCGGGACTAGCGGGGGGTATGAGCAGTTCTTC
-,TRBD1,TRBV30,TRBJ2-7,CAWDHGTGTYEQYF,TGTGCCTGGGACCACGGGACAGGGACCTACGAGCAGTACTTC
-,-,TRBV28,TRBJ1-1,CASSLRENTEAFF,TGTGCCAGCAGTTTAAGAGAGAACACTGAAGCTTTCTTT
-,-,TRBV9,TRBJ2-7,CASSISGNYEQYF,TGTGCCAGCAGCATATCAGGGAACTACGAGCAGTACTTC
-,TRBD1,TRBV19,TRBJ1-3,CASTGTGGAGNTIYF,TGTGCCAGTACCGGGACAGGGGGCGCTGGAAACACCATATATTTT
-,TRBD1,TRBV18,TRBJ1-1,CASSPGQYNTEAFF,TGTGCCAGCTCACCGGGACAGTACAACACTGAAGCTTTCTTT
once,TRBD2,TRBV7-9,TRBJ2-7,CASSSPTSGETYEQYF,TGTGCCAGCAGCTCGCCGACTAGCGGGGAAACCTACGAGCAGTACTTC
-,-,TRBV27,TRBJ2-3,CASSLWAAKSSTDTQYF,TGTGCCAGCAGTTTATGGGCAGCCAAATCTAGCACAGATACGCAGTATTTT